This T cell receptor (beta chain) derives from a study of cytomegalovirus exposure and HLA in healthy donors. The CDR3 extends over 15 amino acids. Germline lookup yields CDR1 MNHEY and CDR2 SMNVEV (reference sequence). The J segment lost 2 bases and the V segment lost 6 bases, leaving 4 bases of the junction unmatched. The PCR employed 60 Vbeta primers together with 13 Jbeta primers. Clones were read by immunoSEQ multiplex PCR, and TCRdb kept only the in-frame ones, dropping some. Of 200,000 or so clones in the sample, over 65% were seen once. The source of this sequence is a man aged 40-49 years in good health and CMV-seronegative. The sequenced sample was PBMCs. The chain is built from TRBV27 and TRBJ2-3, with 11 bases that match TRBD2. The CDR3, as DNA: TGTGCCAGCAGCGTAGCGGGGGGGGCCACAGATACGCAGTATTTT. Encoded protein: CASSVAGGATDTQYF.